This TCR beta chain was retrieved from a study of T cell responses to AZD1222 COVID-19 vaccine. General study points: Breadth and depth of Spike-specific TCRs rose after two AZD1222 doses. CD4 TCRs associated with vaccination spanned spike, dominating at 160-218 and 743-854.

Clones were read by immunoSEQ multiplex PCR, and TCRdb kept only the in-frame ones, dropping some. The table lists fewer than 30,000 clones, roughly 86% of them singletons. Second doses were pooled across both intervals (about 4 or about 12 weeks). As to this clone: Its antigen is not identified.

This receptor was obtained from an adult who received the AZD1222 COVID-19 vaccine. Sequencing was performed on peripheral blood, taken 28 days after the second AZD1222 dose.

DNA of the CDR3: TGTGCCAGCAGCTTAAACCTAGCTAACAATGAGCAGTTCTTC. It encodes CASSLNLANNEQFF. V gene TRBV7-3 combines with J gene TRBJ2-1, with D possibly being TRBD2 (5 bases). The ends were cut back, 1 base at V and 5 bases at J, with 9 bases in the middle. CDR1 is SGHTA, CDR2 FQGTGA, per germline. The CDR3 is made up of 14 amino acids.